Listed below are T cell receptor beta chains from one sample, sequenced in a study of blood T cell repertoires in COVID-19. Clones were sequenced by immunoSEQ multiplex PCR, and TCRdb holds only the in-frame ones, with some missing. The sample lists roughly 120,000 clones, about 88% seen once, with 4% to 5% in the top ten. Sequencing was carried out using peripheral blood. The receptor source for this set is a man in his fifties or sixties with COVID-19, enrolled during active disease. The CDR3 runs from the conserved cysteine through the conserved F or W. Each record gives: V gene, clone size, J gene, D gene, CDR3 DNA, CDR3 protein. The D gene is left open where the match is weak. Clone size appears in some rows only: once, few, many, or a class for an expanded clone.

V: TRBV7-9; size: .; J: TRBJ1-1; D: .; DNA: TGTGCCAGCAGCCTCCAGGTAGGAAACACTGAAGCTTTCTTT; CDR3: CASSLQVGNTEAFF
V: TRBV7-2; size: once; J: TRBJ2-3; D: .; DNA: TGTGCCAGCAGCTTCCCTAGAGCAACGCAGTATTTT; CDR3: CASSFPRATQYF
V: TRBV11-2; size: .; J: TRBJ2-3; D: .; DNA: TGTGCCAGCAGCTTAGGGACAGACGCTAGCACAGATACGCAGTATTTT; CDR3: CASSLGTDASTDTQYF
V: TRBV10-3; size: .; J: TRBJ1-1; D: .; DNA: TGTGCCATCAGGAAGAATAATCGGTCCCCTGACACTGAAGCTTTCTTT; CDR3: CAIRKNNRSPDTEAFF
V: TRBV3-1/TRBV3-2; size: few; J: TRBJ2-5; D: .; DNA: TGTGCCAGCACAGGAGGGCGAGGAGAGACCCAGTACTTC; CDR3: CASTGGRGETQYF
V: TRBV7-9; size: .; J: TRBJ1-2; D: TRBD1; DNA: TGTGCCAGCAGCCTCGACAGGGACTCTAACTATGGCTACACCTTC; CDR3: CASSLDRDSNYGYTF
V: TRBV7-3; size: .; J: TRBJ2-3; D: .; DNA: TGTGCCAGCAGCTTAAGCGGGGCCGGTACTTATACGCAGTATTTT; CDR3: CASSLSGAGTYTQYF
V: TRBV20-1; size: .; J: TRBJ2-3; D: TRBD2; DNA: TGCAGTGCTAGTTTACAGGAGACTAGCGGGAGGATACAGGATACGCAGTATTTT; CDR3: CSASLQETSGRIQDTQYF
V: TRBV9; size: .; J: TRBJ1-2; D: .; DNA: TGTGCCAGCAGGAACGACGGAGCTAACTATGGCTACACCTTC; CDR3: CASRNDGANYGYTF
V: TRBV2; size: .; J: TRBJ1-1; D: TRBD1; DNA: TGTGCCAGCAGTGAATTGGGGACAGGGATAAGCACTGAAGCTTTCTTT; CDR3: CASSELGTGISTEAFF
V: TRBV6-1; size: .; J: TRBJ2-1; D: TRBD1; DNA: TGTGCCAGCAGCGAACGGGCAGGGGGCTCCTACAATGAGCAGTTCTTC; CDR3: CASSERAGGSYNEQFF
V: TRBV19; size: few; J: TRBJ2-5; D: .; DNA: TGTGCCAGTAGTATAGAGGCAGGAGGGGAGACCCAGTACTTC; CDR3: CASSIEAGGETQYF
V: TRBV3-1/TRBV3-2; size: .; J: TRBJ2-3; D: TRBD2; DNA: TGTGCCAGCAGCCAAGTAGGCGGGAGGAGGTCAGATACGCAGTATTTT; CDR3: CASSQVGGRRSDTQYF
V: TRBV18; size: .; J: TRBJ2-1; D: .; DNA: TGTGCCAGCTCTACCGGGACAAACCTCTACAATGAGCAGTTCTTC; CDR3: CASSTGTNLYNEQFF
V: TRBV2; size: .; J: TRBJ2-2; D: TRBD1; DNA: TGTGCCAGCAGTGAAACAGGGGGCGATACCGGGGAGCTGTTTTTT; CDR3: CASSETGGDTGELFF
V: TRBV5-1; size: .; J: TRBJ1-6; D: TRBD1; DNA: TGCGCCAGCAGCATCGGGACAGGATCATCTAATTCACCCCTCCACTTT; CDR3: CASSIGTGSSNSPLHF
V: TRBV6-1; size: .; J: TRBJ1-5; D: .; DNA: TGTGCCAGCAGTGAAGAGGGGGGGTCCTATCAGCCCCAGCATTTT; CDR3: CASSEEGGSYQPQHF
V: TRBV3-1/TRBV3-2; size: .; J: TRBJ2-1; D: TRBD2; DNA: TGTGCCAGCAGCCAAGTACTAGCGGGAATTGGCTCCTACAATGAGCAGTTCTTC; CDR3: CASSQVLAGIGSYNEQFF
V: TRBV30; size: .; J: TRBJ2-7; D: TRBD2; DNA: TGTGCCTGGACTAGCGGAGTTTCCTACGAGCAGTACTTC; CDR3: CAWTSGVSYEQYF
V: TRBV11-2; size: .; J: TRBJ2-1; D: TRBD2; DNA: TGTGCCAGCAGCGAAACGACTAGCGGAGGACTTAATGAGCAGTTCTTC; CDR3: CASSETTSGGLNEQFF
V: TRBV5-1; size: .; J: TRBJ1-2; D: .; DNA: TGCGCCAGCAGCTTGGAGGTGGGGCCCTATGGCTACACCTTC; CDR3: CASSLEVGPYGYTF
V: TRBV12-5; size: .; J: TRBJ1-3; D: .; DNA: TGTGCTAGTGGTTTGCGACTGGGGGGAGGAAACACCATATATTTT; CDR3: CASGLRLGGGNTIYF
V: TRBV18; size: .; J: TRBJ2-1; D: TRBD2; DNA: TGTGCCAGCTCACCATCCAGCGGGAGTAGTGACCAGTTCTTC; CDR3: CASSPSSGSSDQFF
V: TRBV18; size: .; J: TRBJ1-1; D: .; DNA: TGTGCCAGCCGACAGATGAACACTGAAGCTTTCTTT; CDR3: CASRQMNTEAFF
V: TRBV30; size: .; J: TRBJ2-2; D: TRBD1; DNA: TGTGCCTGGACTAGGGACAGGGGGACCGGGGAGCTGTTTTTT; CDR3: CAWTRDRGTGELFF
V: TRBV6-4; size: few; J: TRBJ2-1; D: TRBD2; DNA: TGTGCCAGCAGCGCCAGCGGGAGCTCCTACAATGAGCAGTTCTTC; CDR3: CASSASGSSYNEQFF
V: TRBV5-4; size: .; J: TRBJ1-1; D: .; DNA: TGTGCCAGCAGCTCTGGGGCGCTGGGCACTGAAGCTTTCTTT; CDR3: CASSSGALGTEAFF
V: TRBV12-2; size: .; J: TRBJ1-4; D: .; DNA: TGTGCAAGTCGCTTAGTACAGAAAATATTT; CDR3: CASRLVQKIF
V: TRBV10-1; size: .; J: TRBJ2-5; D: TRBD2; DNA: TGCGCCAGCTCCTCGGGGGGGACCCCAAGCCAAGAGACCCAGTACTTC; CDR3: CASSSGGTPSQETQYF
V: TRBV10-3; size: once; J: TRBJ2-2; D: .; DNA: TGTGCCATCAGTGCAGGGGAGCTGTTTTTT; CDR3: CAISAGELFF
V: TRBV27; size: .; J: TRBJ2-5; D: .; DNA: TGTGCCAGCAGCCCTACAGGAAACCAAGAGACCCAGTACTTC; CDR3: CASSPTGNQETQYF
V: TRBV4-1; size: .; J: TRBJ2-2; D: TRBD2; DNA: TGCGCCAGCAGCCGGGGACTAGCGGGAGTTACCGGGGAGCTGTTTTTT; CDR3: CASSRGLAGVTGELFF
V: TRBV4-1; size: .; J: TRBJ1-2; D: TRBD1; DNA: TGCGCCAGCAGCCTAAGACAGGGGGGAGCTAACTATGGCTACACCTTC; CDR3: CASSLRQGGANYGYTF
V: TRBV7-8; size: few; J: TRBJ1-2; D: .; DNA: TGTGCCAGCAGCTTTTCCTCACAGGGAAGGGATGGCTACACCTTC; CDR3: CASSFSSQGRDGYTF
V: TRBV5-1; size: .; J: TRBJ2-7; D: .; DNA: TGCGCCAGCAGCTCCGGGACAACCCACGAGCAGTACTTC; CDR3: CASSSGTTHEQYF
V: TRBV10-2; size: .; J: TRBJ2-2; D: .; DNA: TGCGCCAGCAGTGATAGTTCAGGGGACGGGGAGCTGTTTTTT; CDR3: CASSDSSGDGELFF
V: TRBV11-1; size: .; J: TRBJ2-7; D: TRBD1; DNA: TGTGCCAGCAGCTCCGGACAGGTAGACGACGAGCAGTACTTC; CDR3: CASSSGQVDDEQYF
V: TRBV10-3; size: .; J: TRBJ2-3; D: TRBD2; DNA: TGTGCCATCAGTGCCCCACAGGTTGGGGGGGTAACAGATACGCAGTATTTT; CDR3: CAISAPQVGGVTDTQYF
V: TRBV19; size: .; J: TRBJ2-7; D: .; DNA: TGTGCCAGTAAGGGCCCAGGGCTTACCTACGAGCAGTACTTC; CDR3: CASKGPGLTYEQYF
V: TRBV19; size: few; J: TRBJ2-7; D: .; DNA: TGTGCCAGTAGTATAGATGTTACGGGGAACGAGCAGTACTTC; CDR3: CASSIDVTGNEQYF
V: TRBV7-9; size: .; J: TRBJ1-5; D: .; DNA: TGTGCCAGCAGCAAAGACAGCACTAGCAATCAGCCCCAGCATTTT; CDR3: CASSKDSTSNQPQHF
V: TRBV24-1; size: .; J: TRBJ1-1; D: .; DNA: TGTGCCACCAGTGATTCAACAACAGGGAACACTGAAGCTTTCTTT; CDR3: CATSDSTTGNTEAFF